Listed here are 32 T cell receptor beta chains from one sample, sequenced in a study of blood T cell repertoires in COVID-19. Libraries were prepared by immunoSEQ multiplex PCR; TCRdb keeps only in-frame clonotypes and omits some of them. The repertoire includes about 150,000 clones, around 90% of them detected once, and about 4% sits in the top ten. Material: peripheral blood. The origin of the receptors is a woman aged 60 to 75 with active or convalescent COVID-19.

The rearrangement uses TRBV7-3 and TRBJ2-5, with D perhaps matching TRBD2 (6 bases). The CDR3 loop spans 13 amino acids. Trimming left V 5 bases short and J 5 bases short, with 12 bases between. Germline assignment: CDR1 SGHTA and CDR2 FQGTGA. CDR3 nucleotide sequence: TGTGCCAGCAGCCCCACTAGCTGGGAGACCCAGTACTTC. As protein: CASSPTSWETQYF.

This rearrangement joins TRBV24-1 to TRBJ2-3, with D possibly TRBD1 on 5 matching bases. V lost 4 bases and J 0 bases, leaving 10 bases between the germline ends. The CDR3 spans 15 residues. Germline V CDR1 and CDR2: KGHDR, SFDVKD. DNA for the CDR3: TGTGCCACCAGTGAAAGGGGCCCTAGCACAGATACGCAGTATTTT. Its translation is CATSERGPSTDTQYF.

The rearrangement joins TRBV6-5 to TRBJ2-1; 7 positions agree with TRBD1. Losses at the gene ends were 2 bases for V and 4 bases for J; bases not matched to a gene: 2. Per the germline V gene, CDR1 is MNHEY and CDR2 is SVGAGI. The CDR3 extends over 14 amino acids. CDR3 in amino acids: CASSYTGQYNEQFF. The CDR3 coding sequence is TGTGCCAGCAGTTACACGGGACAGTACAATGAGCAGTTCTTC.

The rearrangement links TRBV6-5 to TRBJ1-6; 9 bases match TRBD1. CDR1 is MNHEY and CDR2 is SVGAGI in the germline V gene. This CDR3 spans 14 amino acids. V shed 7 bases and J 10 bases; nucleotides not matched to a gene: 8. In nucleotides, the CDR3 is TGTGCCAGCAAGTTGGGACAGGGTGGCTCACCCCTCCACTTT. Translated, it gives CASKLGQGGSPLHF.

This chain joins TRBV7-2 and TRBJ1-4, with D perhaps TRBD1 (5 bases). Germline CDR1 and CDR2: SGHTA and FQGNSA. CDR3 size: 15 residues. V was trimmed by 4 bases and J by 3 bases, leaving 12 bases between them. As DNA, the CDR3 is TGTGCCAGCAGCTCCAGACAGCTGGCTAATGAAAAACTGTTTTTT. Translation: CASSSRQLANEKLFF.

The J gene is TRBJ2-7, the V gene TRBV11-2; 8 bases are shared with TRBD2. Germline V lookup: CDR1 SGHAT, CDR2 FQNNGV. CDR3 length: 15 residues. Unmatched junction bases numbered 2, after V lost 1 base and J lost 0 bases. CDR3 sequence (DNA): TGTGCCAGCAGCTTAGTGGGGACTAGCTCCTACGAGCAGTACTTC. Its protein product is CASSLVGTSSYEQYF.

This chain joins TRBV6-5 and TRBJ2-7; TRBD1 agrees at 7 bases. V was pared by 11 bases and J by 2 bases, with 15 bases of the junction left unmatched. Germline CDR1 is MNHEY and CDR2 is SVGAGI. CDR3 length: 15 residues. The CDR3 loop is CALTRGQTLPYEQYF. CDR3 sequence (DNA): TGTGCCCTGACTCGGGGACAGACTTTGCCCTACGAGCAGTACTTC.

This rearrangement joins TRBV13 to TRBJ2-3; 14 bases align to TRBD2. J lost 1 base, V lost 2 bases, and 5 bases had no gene match. The CDR3 runs 18 residues. CDR1 is PRHDT, CDR2 FYEKMQ, per germline (reference sequence). The CDR3: CASSLRLAGGPGTDTQYF. CDR3 coding DNA: TGTGCCAGCAGCTTAAGACTAGCGGGGGGGCCTGGCACAGATACGCAGTATTTT.

J is TRBJ2-1 and V is TRBV5-1; possible D gene TRBD2, 6 bases. The germline CDR1 and CDR2 sequences are SGHRS and YFSETQ. The CDR3 has 15 amino acids. With 4 bases removed from V and 1 base from J, the gap between germline ends came to 12 bases. The CDR3 is CASSPRGGSYNEQFF. DNA of the CDR3: TGCGCCAGCAGCCCGCGGGGTGGGTCCTACAATGAGCAGTTCTTC.

The rearrangement uses TRBV30 and TRBJ1-5, with TRBD1 identical over 7 bases. Germline values: CDR1 GTSNPN, CDR2 SVGIG (reference sequence). Trimming at V came to 3 bases and at J to 2 bases, leaving 4 bases not matched to a gene. This CDR3 has 14 amino acids. CDR3 loop: CAWSPGGGNQPQHF. CDR3 sequence (DNA): TGTGCCTGGAGCCCAGGGGGTGGCAATCAGCCCCAGCATTTT.

Only one count was recorded for this clone. V gene TRBV7-2 combines with J gene TRBJ1-1; the match to TRBD1 covers 9 bases. V lost 0 bases, J lost 4 bases, and 0 bases stayed unmatched. The CDR3 contains 14 residues. CDR1 is SGHTA and CDR2 is FQGNSA in the germline V gene. In DNA, the CDR3 is TGTGCCAGCAGCTTAGCGGACAGGGGCACTGAAGCTTTCTTT. Translated, it gives CASSLADRGTEAFF.

V is TRBV3-1 (or the pseudogene TRBV3-2) and J is TRBJ2-5; 14 bases are shared with TRBD2. The CDR3 spans 17 residues. Trimming took 2 bases from V and 2 from J; bases not matched to a gene: 4. Germline CDR1 reads LGHDT; CDR2 reads YNNKEL (reference sequence). CDR3: CASSQLWTSGGQETQYF. The CDR3 DNA follows: TGTGCCAGCAGCCAACTTTGGACTAGCGGGGGGCAAGAGACCCAGTACTTC.

The chain carries TRBV19 and TRBJ1-4, with 9 bases lining up with TRBD1. CDR1 is LNHDA, CDR2 SQIVND, per germline (reference sequence). The CDR3 consists of 15 residues. V was clipped by 5 bases and J by 7 bases; unmatched bases: 8. The CDR3 region is CASSPQGALGEKLFF. CDR3 in DNA: TGTGCCAGTAGTCCACAGGGGGCGTTGGGTGAAAAACTGTTTTTT.

The V call is TRBV19, the J call TRBJ1-1; TRBD1 matches 9 bases. This CDR3 region has 13 residues. V lost 7 bases to trimming and J lost 5 bases; unmatched junction nucleotides: 5. Germline lookup yields CDR1 LNHDA and CDR2 SQIVND (reference sequence). CDR3 DNA: TGTGCCAGTACCACGACAGGGGGGACTGAAGCTTTCTTT. This codes for CASTTTGGTEAFF.

This sequence joins TRBV5-5 and TRBJ1-2; D is undetermined. The CDR3 runs 13 residues. Germline CDR1 reads SGHKS; CDR2 reads YYEKEE (reference sequence). Deletions cut 2 bases from V and 6 bases from J, with 11 bases between. CDR3 sequence reads: CASSFSNVDGYTF. CDR3 nucleotide sequence: TGTGCCAGCAGCTTTTCTAACGTTGATGGCTACACCTTC.

This clone was observed a few times. The chain is built from TRBV6-5 and TRBJ2-1; D is ambiguous. Germline CDR1 reads MNHEY; CDR2 reads SVGAGI. V dropped 2 bases and J dropped 0 bases, with 8 bases sitting between them. This CDR3 spans 15 amino acids. CDR3: CASSYSTSSYNEQFF. DNA of the CDR3: TGTGCCAGCAGTTACAGTACGAGCTCCTACAATGAGCAGTTCTTC.

V and J are TRBV3-1 (or the pseudogene TRBV3-2) and TRBJ2-1, with 10 nucleotides matching TRBD2. V trimming: 0 bases; J trimming: 5 bases; junction bases outside the gene matches: 4. Germline-derived CDR1 and CDR2 are LGHDT and YNNKEL (reference sequence). The CDR3 contains 16 residues. CDR3 in amino acids: CASSQEGAGGNNEQFF. The DNA for the CDR3 is TGTGCCAGCAGCCAAGAGGGAGCGGGGGGGAACAATGAGCAGTTCTTC.

This clone was observed a single time. The chain carries TRBV5-1 and TRBJ1-2; TRBD1 aligns across 9 bases. Trimming removed 3 bases from V and 2 bases from J; junction bases left unmatched: 5. Germline V gives CDR1 SGHRS, CDR2 YFSETQ. CDR3 length equals 15 residues. CDR3 sequence reads: CASSSTGTGNYGYTF. The CDR3 DNA follows: TGCGCCAGCAGCTCCACCGGGACAGGGAACTATGGCTACACCTTC.

CDR3 in DNA: TGTGCCATCAGGGACAGTTTGGGGACTGAAGCTTTCTTT. This gives the protein CAIRDSLGTEAFF. The V and J genes are TRBV10-3 and TRBJ1-1, with D perhaps TRBD1 (6 bases). Trimming pared 6 bases from V and 5 bases from J, leaving 13 bases between. The length of the CDR3 is 13 residues. Per germline, CDR1 ENHRY and CDR2 SYGVKD.

This clone came up once. The chain carries TRBV6-6 and TRBJ1-4, with D perhaps TRBD1 (5 bases). CDR1 and CDR2 from the germline V gene are MNHNY and SVGAGI (reference sequence). The CDR3 is 14 amino acids. The germline V and J ends were trimmed by 0 bases and 5 bases, with 7 bases remaining between them. CDR3 in amino acids: CASSYSGGNEKLFF. CDR3 DNA: TGTGCCAGCAGTTACTCGGGGGGGAATGAAAAACTGTTTTTT.

In its sample, this clone was seen a few times. The chain combines TRBV2 with TRBJ2-1; 9 bases are shared with TRBD1. V trimming: 7 bases; J trimming: 7 bases; junction bases outside the gene matches: 11. This CDR3 has 15 amino acids. Per the germline V gene, CDR1 is SNHLY and CDR2 is FYNNEI. The CDR3 DNA follows: TGTGCCAGCATCGAGAGGACAGGGGAGGGGAATGAGCAGTTCTTC. Translation: CASIERTGEGNEQFF. The entire variable domain, with the rest obtained from reference TRBV2 and TRBJ2-1, is as follows: EPEVTQTPSHQVTQMGQEVILRCVPISNHLYFYWYRQILGQKVEFLVSFYNNEISEKSEIFDDQFSVERPDGSNFTLKIRSTKLEDSAMYFCASIERTGEGNEQFFGPGTRLTVL.

The gene calls are TRBV15 and TRBJ2-7; possible D gene TRBD1, 5 bases. Germline assignment: CDR1 LNHNV and CDR2 YYDKDF (reference sequence). The V gene lost 4 bases and the J gene lost 3 bases, with 19 bases spanning the gap. The CDR3 covers 16 residues. CDR3 sequence reads: CATSNLRGRGYYEQYF. The CDR3 region has the DNA TGTGCCACCAGCAACCTTAGGGGTAGGGGATACTACGAGCAGTACTTC.

This chain joins TRBV10-3 and TRBJ2-7, with 7 bases that match TRBD2. Per the germline V gene, CDR1 is ENHRY and CDR2 is SYGVKD. The CDR3 loop spans 15 amino acids. J gave up 2 bases and V 3 bases, and 7 bases lay outside the gene matches. The CDR3 loop reads CAISDGGGYTYEQYF. In nucleotides, the CDR3 is TGTGCCATCAGTGACGGCGGGGGTTACACCTACGAGCAGTACTTC.

The V gene is TRBV20-1, the J gene TRBJ1-2; D not certain. V was trimmed by 3 bases and J by 3 bases, leaving 11 bases between them. CDR1 and CDR2 from the germline V gene are DFQATT and SNEGSKA (reference sequence). The CDR3 totals 13 residues. For the CDR3, the DNA is TGCAGTGCTAGTCCCGGGGTGGACTATGGCTACACCTTC. Protein: CSASPGVDYGYTF.

For this clone: Because the CDR3's place on the DNA is in doubt, the DNA is left out and the CDR3 is given as listed by TCRdb. V is TRBV21-1 and J is TRBJ2-7; no DNA check was done on the table's D call, TRBD1. TRBV21-1 is deemed a pseudogene. Ends included, the CDR3 has 15 residues. This chain's CDR3 is CASSKVGTGSYEQYF.

This sequence joins TRBV15 and TRBJ1-4, with TRBD1 matching over 7 bases. V shed 2 bases, J shed 0 bases, and the junction held 9 bases outside the gene matches. The germline gives CDR1 LNHNV, CDR2 YYDKDF (reference sequence). The CDR3 loop spans 18 amino acids. CDR3 residues: CATSRLPGQLATNEKLFF. CDR3 nucleotide sequence: TGTGCCACCAGCAGACTCCCGGGACAGCTTGCAACTAATGAAAAACTGTTTTTT.

This chain joins TRBV4-1 and TRBJ2-5; the match to TRBD1 covers 9 bases. V was pared by 2 bases and J by 9 bases, with 10 bases of the junction left unmatched. CDR3 size: 15 residues. Germline CDR1 MGHRA, CDR2 YSYEKL. CDR3: CASSQSRDRVGAQYF. Written as DNA, the CDR3 is TGCGCCAGCAGCCAATCCCGGGACAGGGTTGGGGCCCAGTACTTC.

V is TRBV25-1 and J is TRBJ2-2; D unresolved. CDR1 and CDR2 from the germline V gene are MGHDK and SYGVNS. This CDR3 has 12 residues. The ends were cut back, 4 bases at V and 7 bases at J, with 7 bases in the middle. The CDR3 nucleotides read TGTGCCAGCAGTGTCACGGTCGGGGAGCTGTTTTTT. Amino acid sequence: CASSVTVGELFF.

The chain joins TRBV30 to TRBJ1-2; 8 bases agree with TRBD1. CDR1 and CDR2 from the germline V gene are GTSNPN and SVGIG (reference sequence). Germline trimming cut 5 bases from V and 4 bases from J; bases unmatched to any gene: 3. CDR3 length equals 12 residues. This CDR3 reads CAWGQGTYGYTF. The CDR3 DNA is TGTGCCTGGGGACAGGGCACCTATGGCTACACCTTC.

This chain connects TRBV9 to TRBJ1-1; D possibly corresponds to TRBD1 (5 bases). The V gene's germline CDR1 is SGDLS and CDR2 YYNGEE. V gave up 0 bases and J gave up 0 bases, with 9 bases separating them. The CDR3 runs to 15 residues. CDR3 sequence reads: CASSVGDSLNTEAFF. The CDR3 DNA reads as TGTGCCAGCAGCGTAGGTGACAGCTTGAACACTGAAGCTTTCTTT.

The rearrangement uses TRBV19 and TRBJ2-5; 14 nucleotides match TRBD2. The CDR3 loop spans 16 amino acids. Germline assignment: CDR1 LNHDA and CDR2 SQIVND (reference sequence). J gave up 5 bases and V 4 bases, and 6 bases lay outside the gene matches. In nucleotides, the CDR3 is TGTGCCAGTAGTACAGGACTAGCGGGGGGTGTGGAGACCCAGTACTTC. Translated, it gives CASSTGLAGGVETQYF. The whole variable domain, filled in from reference TRBV19 and TRBJ2-5, reads DGGITQSPKYLFRKEGQNVTLSCEQNLNHDAMYWYRQDPGQGLRLIYYSQIVNDFQKGDIAEGYSVSREKKESFPLTVTSAQKNPTAFYLCASSTGLAGGVETQYFGPGTRLLVL.

This chain uses TRBV5-8 with TRBJ2-2, with D perhaps TRBD2 (6 bases). Trimming took 4 bases from V and 5 from J, leaving 15 bases between them. The CDR3 contains 15 residues. Germline CDR1 SGHTS, CDR2 YDEGEE. CDR3 coding DNA: TGTGCCAGCAGCATTTATGGAGGGCAGACCGGGGAGCTGTTTTTT. Translated, it gives CASSIYGGQTGELFF.